This TCR beta chain came from a study of blood T cell repertoires in COVID-19. Study-wide background: Specimens from acute and convalescent COVID-19 originated in the United States, Italy and Spain. Sources were T cells, B-cell-depleted T cells, or PBMCs; the material itself was cDNA or gDNA.

The germline V and J ends were trimmed by 6 bases and 6 bases, with 21 bases remaining between them. This CDR3 has 15 amino acids. Germline-derived CDR1 and CDR2 are LGHNT and FRNRAP. Original data processing: The assay estimated nucleated cells by amplifying reference gene primers. TCRdb's copy holds only in-frame clones and misses some; the assay was immunoSEQ multiplex PCR. That table gives V, J and clone size, and the DNA gave D and trimming. This sample yields under 50,000 clones, of which about 89% are seen a single time; 15% to 18% belongs to the top ten. The sample consisted of peripheral blood. The receptor was isolated from a man aged 70-80 years with active COVID-19. The gene calls are TRBV12-5 and TRBJ2-7; perhaps TRBD1 as D (6 bases). The CDR3 sequence: CASGSDGTRAFEQYF. The DNA for the CDR3 is TGTGCTAGTGGCTCCGATGGGACAAGGGCCTTCGAGCAGTACTTC.